This note documents a single TCR beta chain sequence. Measured with immunoSEQ multiplex PCR; TCRdb has only the in-frame clones, and not every one. The table includes 95,000 to 100,000 clones, roughly 95% detected once. This sample was taken from a study of technical replicates of blood from a handful of donors. The CDR3 extends over 13 amino acids. Losses at the gene ends were 8 bases for V and 4 bases for J; bases not matched to a gene: 4. Germline CDR1 is MNHNS and CDR2 is SASEGT. Sequencing was performed on T cells isolated from PBMCs. The chain has TRBV6-1 and TRBJ1-5; 8 nucleotides line up with TRBD1. The sequence was obtained from a human donor in good health. CDR3 coding DNA: TGTGCCAGCCAAACAGGGGGAAATCAGCCCCAGCATTTT. Translating gives CASQTGGNQPQHF.